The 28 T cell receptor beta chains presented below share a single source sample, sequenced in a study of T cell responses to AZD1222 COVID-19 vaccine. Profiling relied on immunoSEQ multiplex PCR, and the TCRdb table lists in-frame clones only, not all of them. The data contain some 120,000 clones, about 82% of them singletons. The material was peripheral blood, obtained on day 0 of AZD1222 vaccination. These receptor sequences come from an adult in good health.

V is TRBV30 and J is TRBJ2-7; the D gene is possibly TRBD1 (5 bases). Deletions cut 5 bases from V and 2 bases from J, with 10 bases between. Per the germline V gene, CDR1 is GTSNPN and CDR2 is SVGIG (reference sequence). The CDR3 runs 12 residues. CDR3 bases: TGTGCCTGGGGGGCTACCCCCTACGAGCAGTACTTC. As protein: CAWGATPYEQYF.

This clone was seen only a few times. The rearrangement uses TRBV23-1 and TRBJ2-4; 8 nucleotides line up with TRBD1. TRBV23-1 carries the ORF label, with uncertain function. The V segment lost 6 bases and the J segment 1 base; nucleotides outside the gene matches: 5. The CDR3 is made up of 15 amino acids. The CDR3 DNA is TGCGCCAGCAGGCGGAGACAGGGGGCCAAAAACATTCAGTACTTC. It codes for CASRRRQGAKNIQYF.

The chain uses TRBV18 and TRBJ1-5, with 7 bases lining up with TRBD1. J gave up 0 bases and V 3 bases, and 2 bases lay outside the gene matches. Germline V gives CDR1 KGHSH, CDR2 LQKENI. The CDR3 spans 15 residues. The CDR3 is CASSPTGYSNQPQHF. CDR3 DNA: TGTGCCAGCTCACCGACAGGGTATAGCAATCAGCCCCAGCATTTT.

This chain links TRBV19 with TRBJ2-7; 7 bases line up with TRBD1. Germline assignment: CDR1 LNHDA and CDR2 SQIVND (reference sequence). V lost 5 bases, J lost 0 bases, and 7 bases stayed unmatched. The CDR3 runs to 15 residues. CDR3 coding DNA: TGTGCCAGTAGTTGGGGGACAGCGACCTCCTACGAGCAGTACTTC. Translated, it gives CASSWGTATSYEQYF.

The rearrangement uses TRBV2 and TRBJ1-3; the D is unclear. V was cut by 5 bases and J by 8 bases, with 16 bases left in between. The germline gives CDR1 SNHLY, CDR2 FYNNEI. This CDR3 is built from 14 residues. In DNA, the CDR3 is TGTGCCAGCAGTCCCGGGCTGACGAGGGACACCATATATTTT. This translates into CASSPGLTRDTIYF.

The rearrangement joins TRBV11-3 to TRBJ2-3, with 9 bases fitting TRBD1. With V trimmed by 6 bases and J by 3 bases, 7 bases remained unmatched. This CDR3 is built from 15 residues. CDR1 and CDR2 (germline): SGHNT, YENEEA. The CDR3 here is CASSSDRGPTDTQYF. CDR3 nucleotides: TGTGCCAGCAGTTCGGACAGGGGCCCTACAGATACGCAGTATTTT.

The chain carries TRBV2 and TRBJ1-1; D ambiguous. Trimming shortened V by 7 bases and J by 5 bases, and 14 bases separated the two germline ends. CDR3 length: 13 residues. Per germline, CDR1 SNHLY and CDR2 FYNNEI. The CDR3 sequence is CASKIEGWTEAFF. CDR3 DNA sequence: TGTGCCAGCAAAATTGAGGGTTGGACTGAAGCTTTCTTT.

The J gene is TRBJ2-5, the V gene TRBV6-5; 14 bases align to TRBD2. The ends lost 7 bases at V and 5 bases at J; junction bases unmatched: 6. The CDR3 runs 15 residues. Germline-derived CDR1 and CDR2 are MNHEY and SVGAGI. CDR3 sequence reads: CASTIGTSGSETQYF. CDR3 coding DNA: TGTGCCAGCACCATAGGGACTAGCGGGAGTGAGACCCAGTACTTC.

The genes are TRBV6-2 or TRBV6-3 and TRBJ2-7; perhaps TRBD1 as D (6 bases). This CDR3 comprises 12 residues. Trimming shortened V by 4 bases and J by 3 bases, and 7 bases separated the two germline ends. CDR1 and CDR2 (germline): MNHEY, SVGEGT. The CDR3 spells CASSSDSYEQYF. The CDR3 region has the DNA TGTGCCAGCAGTTCGGACAGCTACGAGCAGTACTTC.

As DNA, the CDR3 is TGCGCCAGCAGCCAATTACCAGGGCCTGGAAACACCATATATTTT. Its protein is CASSQLPGPGNTIYF. The chain has TRBV4-1 and TRBJ1-3; a weak D match, TRBD1 (5 bases). Germline V gene lookup returns CDR1 MGHRA and CDR2 YSYEKL. Trimming took 2 bases from V and 2 from J, leaving 10 bases between them. The CDR3 consists of 15 residues.

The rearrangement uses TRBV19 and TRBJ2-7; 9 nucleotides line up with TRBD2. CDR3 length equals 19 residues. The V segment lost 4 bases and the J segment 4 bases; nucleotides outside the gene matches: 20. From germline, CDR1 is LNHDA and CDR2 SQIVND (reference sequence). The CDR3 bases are TGTGCCAGTAGTACCCCCGGGACGCTTTTAGCGGGAGAGAAGTACGAGCAGTACTTC. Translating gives CASSTPGTLLAGEKYEQYF.

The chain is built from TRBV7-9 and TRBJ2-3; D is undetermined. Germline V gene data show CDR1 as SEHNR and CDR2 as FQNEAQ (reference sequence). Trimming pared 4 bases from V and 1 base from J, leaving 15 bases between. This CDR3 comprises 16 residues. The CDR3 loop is CASSSLGVRGTDTQYF. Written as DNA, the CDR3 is TGTGCCAGCAGCTCTCTCGGCGTACGAGGCACAGATACGCAGTATTTT.

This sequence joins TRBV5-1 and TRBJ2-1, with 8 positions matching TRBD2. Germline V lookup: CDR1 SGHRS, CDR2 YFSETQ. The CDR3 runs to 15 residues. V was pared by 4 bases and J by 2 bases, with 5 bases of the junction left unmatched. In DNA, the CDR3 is TGCGCCAGCAGCCGAGCGGGAGAGACCTACAATGAGCAGTTCTTC. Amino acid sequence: CASSRAGETYNEQFF. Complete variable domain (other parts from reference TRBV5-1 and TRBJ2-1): KAGVTQTPRYLIKTRGQQVTLSCSPISGHRSVSWYQQTPGQGLQFLFEYFSETQRNKGNFPGRFSGRQFSNSRSEMNVSTLELGDSALYLCASSRAGETYNEQFFGPGTRLTVL.

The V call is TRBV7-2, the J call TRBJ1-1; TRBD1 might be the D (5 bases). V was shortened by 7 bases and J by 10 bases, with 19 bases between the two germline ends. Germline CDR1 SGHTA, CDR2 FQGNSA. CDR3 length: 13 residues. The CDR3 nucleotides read TGTGCCAGCAACGACGGACCGGGACGTCGAGCTTTCTTT. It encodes CASNDGPGRRAFF.

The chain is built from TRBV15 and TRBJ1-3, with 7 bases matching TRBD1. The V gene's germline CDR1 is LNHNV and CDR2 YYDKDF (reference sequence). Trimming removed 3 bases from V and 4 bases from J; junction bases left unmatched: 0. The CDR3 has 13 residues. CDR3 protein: CATSRDRGNTIYF. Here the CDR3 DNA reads TGTGCCACCAGCAGGGACAGGGGAAACACCATATATTTT.

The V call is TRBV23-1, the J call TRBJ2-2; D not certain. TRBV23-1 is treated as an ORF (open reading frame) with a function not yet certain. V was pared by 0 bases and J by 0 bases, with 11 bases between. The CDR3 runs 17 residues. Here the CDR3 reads CASSQSGSPSNTGELFF. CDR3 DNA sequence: TGCGCCAGCAGTCAATCCGGCAGCCCCTCGAACACCGGGGAGCTGTTTTTT.

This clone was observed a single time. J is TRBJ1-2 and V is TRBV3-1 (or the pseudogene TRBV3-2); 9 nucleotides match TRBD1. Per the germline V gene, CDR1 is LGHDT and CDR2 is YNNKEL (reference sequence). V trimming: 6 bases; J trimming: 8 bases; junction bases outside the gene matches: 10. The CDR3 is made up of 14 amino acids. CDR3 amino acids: CASRQLTGGRGYTF. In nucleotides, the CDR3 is TGTGCCAGCAGACAACTTACAGGGGGCAGGGGCTACACCTTC.

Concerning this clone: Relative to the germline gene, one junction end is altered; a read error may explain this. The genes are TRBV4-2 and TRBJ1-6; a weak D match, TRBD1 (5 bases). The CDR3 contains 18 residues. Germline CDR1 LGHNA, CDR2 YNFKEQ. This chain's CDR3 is CASSKEGRLSSYNSPLHF. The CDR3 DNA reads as TGTGCCAGCAGCAAAGAGGGGCGGTTAAGCTCCTATAATTCACCCCTCCACTTT.

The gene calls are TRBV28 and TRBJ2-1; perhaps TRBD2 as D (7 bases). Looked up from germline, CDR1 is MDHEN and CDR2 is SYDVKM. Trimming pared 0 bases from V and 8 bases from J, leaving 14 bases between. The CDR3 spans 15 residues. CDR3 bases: TGTGCCAGCAGTTTATGGTCATCGGGGGGCTATGAGCAGTTCTTC. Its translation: CASSLWSSGGYEQFF.

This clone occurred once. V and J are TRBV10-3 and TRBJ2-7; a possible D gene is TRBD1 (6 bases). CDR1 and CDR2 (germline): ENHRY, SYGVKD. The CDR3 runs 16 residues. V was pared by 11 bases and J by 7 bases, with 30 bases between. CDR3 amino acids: CASRAGTTGLIGEQYF. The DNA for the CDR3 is TGTGCCTCCAGAGCCGGTACGACAGGACTCATAGGGGAGCAGTACTTC.

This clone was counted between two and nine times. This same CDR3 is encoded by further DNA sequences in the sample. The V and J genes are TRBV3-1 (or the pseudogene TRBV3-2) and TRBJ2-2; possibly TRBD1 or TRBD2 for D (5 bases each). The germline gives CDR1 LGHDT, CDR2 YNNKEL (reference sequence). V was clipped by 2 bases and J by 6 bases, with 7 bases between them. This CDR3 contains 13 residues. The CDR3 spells CASSQRGAGELFF. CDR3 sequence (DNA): TGTGCCAGCAGCCAACGGGGCGCCGGGGAGCTGTTTTTT.

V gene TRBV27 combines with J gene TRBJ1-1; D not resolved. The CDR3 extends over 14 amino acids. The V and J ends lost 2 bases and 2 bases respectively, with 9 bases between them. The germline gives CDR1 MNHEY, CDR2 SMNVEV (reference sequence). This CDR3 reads CASSLRRDNTEAFF. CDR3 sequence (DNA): TGTGCCAGCAGTTTACGTCGGGATAACACTGAAGCTTTCTTT.

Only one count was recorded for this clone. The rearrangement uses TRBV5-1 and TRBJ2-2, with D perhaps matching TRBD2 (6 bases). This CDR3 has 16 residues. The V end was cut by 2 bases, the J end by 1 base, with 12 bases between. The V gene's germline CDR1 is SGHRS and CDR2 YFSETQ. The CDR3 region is CASSFSRERNTGELFF. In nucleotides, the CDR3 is TGCGCCAGCAGCTTCTCACGGGAGCGGAACACCGGGGAGCTGTTTTTT. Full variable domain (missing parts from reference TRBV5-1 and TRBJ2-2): KAGVTQTPRYLIKTRGQQVTLSCSPISGHRSVSWYQQTPGQGLQFLFEYFSETQRNKGNFPGRFSGRQFSNSRSEMNVSTLELGDSALYLCASSFSRERNTGELFFGEGSRLTVL.

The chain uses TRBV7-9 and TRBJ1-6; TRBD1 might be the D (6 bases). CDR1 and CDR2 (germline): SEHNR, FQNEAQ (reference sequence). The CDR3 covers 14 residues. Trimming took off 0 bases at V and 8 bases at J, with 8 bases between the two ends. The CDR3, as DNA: TGTGCCAGCAGCTTAGCGTACAGGGATTCACCCCTCCACTTT. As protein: CASSLAYRDSPLHF.

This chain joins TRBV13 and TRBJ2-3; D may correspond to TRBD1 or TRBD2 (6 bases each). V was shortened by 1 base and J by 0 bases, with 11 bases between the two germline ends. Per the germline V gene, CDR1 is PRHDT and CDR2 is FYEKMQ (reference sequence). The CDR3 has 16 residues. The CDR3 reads CASSLVAGQSTDTQYF. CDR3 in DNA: TGTGCCAGCAGCTTAGTTGCGGGACAAAGCACAGATACGCAGTATTTT. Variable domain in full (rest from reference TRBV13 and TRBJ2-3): AAGVIQSPRHLIKEKRETATLKCYPIPRHDTVYWYQQGPGQDPQFLISFYEKMQSDKGSIPDRFSAQQFSDYHSELNMSSLELGDSALYFCASSLVAGQSTDTQYFGPGTRLTVL.

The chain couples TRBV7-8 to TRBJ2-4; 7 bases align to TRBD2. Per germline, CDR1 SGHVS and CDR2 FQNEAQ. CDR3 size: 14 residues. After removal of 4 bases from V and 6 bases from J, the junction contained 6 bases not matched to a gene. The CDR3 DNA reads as TGTGCCAGCAGCTCCCGCGGGGAGGGAAACATTCAGTACTTC. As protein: CASSSRGEGNIQYF. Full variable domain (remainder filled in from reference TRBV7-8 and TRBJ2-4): GAGVSQSPRYKVAKRGQDVALRCDPISGHVSLFWYQQALGQGPEFLTYFQNEAQLDKSGLPSDRFFAERPEGSVSTLKIQRTQQEDSAVYLCASSSRGEGNIQYFGAGTRLSVL.

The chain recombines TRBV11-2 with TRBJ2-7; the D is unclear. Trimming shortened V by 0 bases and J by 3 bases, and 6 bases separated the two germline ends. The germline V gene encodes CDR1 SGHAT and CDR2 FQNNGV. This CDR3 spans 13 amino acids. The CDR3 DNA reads TGTGCCAGCAGCTTAGATCGGCTCTACGAGCAGTACTTC. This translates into CASSLDRLYEQYF.

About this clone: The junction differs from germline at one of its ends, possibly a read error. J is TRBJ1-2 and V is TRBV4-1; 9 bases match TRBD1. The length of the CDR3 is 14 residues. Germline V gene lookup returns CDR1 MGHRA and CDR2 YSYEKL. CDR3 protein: CASSPTTGTGTFAF. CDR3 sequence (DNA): TGCGCCAGCAGTCCTACAACCGGGACAGGGACGTTCGCCTTC.